This paragraph reports one TCR beta chain. This sample is drawn from a study of T cell changes during pregnancy in multiple sclerosis. V dropped 2 bases and J dropped 3 bases, with 6 bases sitting between them. In germline, CDR1 is GTSNPN, CDR2 SVGIG (reference sequence). The length of the CDR3 is 12 residues. Clones were sequenced by immunoSEQ multiplex PCR, and TCRdb holds only the in-frame ones, with some missing. The sample yields 70,000 or so clones, roughly 92% seen once. This specimen was peripheral blood, taken in the third trimester of pregnancy. The V call is TRBV30, the J call TRBJ2-3, with D unresolved. The TCR comes from a female donor in good health, enrolled as a control in a pregnancy study. This CDR3 is CAWSRSTDTQYF. For the CDR3, the DNA is TGTGCCTGGAGTCGCAGTACAGATACGCAGTATTTT.